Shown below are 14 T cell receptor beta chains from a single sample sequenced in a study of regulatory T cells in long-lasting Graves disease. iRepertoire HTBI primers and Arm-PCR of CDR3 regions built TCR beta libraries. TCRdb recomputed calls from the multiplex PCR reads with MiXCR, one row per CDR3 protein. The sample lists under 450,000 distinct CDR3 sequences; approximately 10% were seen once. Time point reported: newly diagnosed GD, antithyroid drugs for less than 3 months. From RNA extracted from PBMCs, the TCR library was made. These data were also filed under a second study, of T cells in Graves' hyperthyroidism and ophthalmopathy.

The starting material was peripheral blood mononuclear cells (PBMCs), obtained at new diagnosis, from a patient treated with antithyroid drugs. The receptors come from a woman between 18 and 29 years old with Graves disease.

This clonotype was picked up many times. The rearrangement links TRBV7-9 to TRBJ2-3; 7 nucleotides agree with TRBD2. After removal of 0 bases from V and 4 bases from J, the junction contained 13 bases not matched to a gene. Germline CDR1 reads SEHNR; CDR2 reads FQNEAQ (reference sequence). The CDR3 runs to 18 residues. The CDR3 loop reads CASSLALLAGQGADTQYF. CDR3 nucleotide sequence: TGTGCCAGCAGCTTAGCACTCTTAGCGGGCCAAGGCGCAGATACGCAGTATTTT.

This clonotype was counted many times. The CDR3 spells CASSFSSSTDTQYF. As DNA, the CDR3 is TGTGCCAGCAGTTTTTCCTCTAGCACAGATACGCAGTATTTT. This rearrangement joins TRBV27 to TRBJ2-3, with unresolved D. CDR1 and CDR2 from the germline V gene are MNHEY and SMNVEV (reference sequence). CDR3 size: 14 residues. V lost 3 bases to trimming and J lost 0 bases, with 7 bases between them.

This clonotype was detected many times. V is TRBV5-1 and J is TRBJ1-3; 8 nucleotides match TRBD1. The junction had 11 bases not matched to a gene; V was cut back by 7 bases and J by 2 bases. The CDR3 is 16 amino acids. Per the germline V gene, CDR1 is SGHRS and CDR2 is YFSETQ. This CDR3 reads CASALPGQGTGNTIYF. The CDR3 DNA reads TGCGCCAGCGCCCTCCCTGGACAGGGCACTGGAAACACCATATATTTT.

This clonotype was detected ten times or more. The chain's CDR3 is CASGTAGGSSDTQYF. As DNA, the CDR3 is TGTGCCAGCGGGACAGCGGGAGGAAGTTCAGATACGCAGTATTTT. This sequence joins TRBV12-3 or TRBV12-4 and TRBJ2-3, with 9 bases aligning to TRBD2. Trimming took 8 bases from V and 4 from J; bases not matched to a gene: 10. The CDR3 consists of 15 residues.

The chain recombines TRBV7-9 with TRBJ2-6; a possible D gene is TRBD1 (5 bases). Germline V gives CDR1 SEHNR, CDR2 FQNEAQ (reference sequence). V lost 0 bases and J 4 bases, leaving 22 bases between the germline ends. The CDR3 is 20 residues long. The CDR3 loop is CASSLAMLGHSLEGANVLTF. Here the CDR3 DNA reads TGTGCCAGCAGCTTAGCGATGTTGGGGCATTCTTTAGAGGGGGCCAACGTCCTGACTTTC.

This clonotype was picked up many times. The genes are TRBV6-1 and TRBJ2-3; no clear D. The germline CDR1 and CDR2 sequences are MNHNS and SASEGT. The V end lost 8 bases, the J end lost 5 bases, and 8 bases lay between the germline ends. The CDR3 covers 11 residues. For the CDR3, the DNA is TGTGCCAGCTATATTGGAGATACGCAGTATTTT. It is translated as CASYIGDTQYF.

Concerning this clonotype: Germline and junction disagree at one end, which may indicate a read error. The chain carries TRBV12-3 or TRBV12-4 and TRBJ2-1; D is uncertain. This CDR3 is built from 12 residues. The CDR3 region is CGSSPNSNEQFF. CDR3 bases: TGTGGCAGCAGCCCCAACAGCAATGAGCAGTTCTTC.

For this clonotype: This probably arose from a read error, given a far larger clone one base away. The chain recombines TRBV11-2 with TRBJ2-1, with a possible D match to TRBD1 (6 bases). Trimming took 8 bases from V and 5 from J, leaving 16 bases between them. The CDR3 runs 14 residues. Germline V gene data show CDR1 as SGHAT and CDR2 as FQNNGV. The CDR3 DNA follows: TGTGCCAGCGGCACTCGACAGGTTAACAATGAGCAGTTCTTC. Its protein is CASGTRQVNNEQFF.

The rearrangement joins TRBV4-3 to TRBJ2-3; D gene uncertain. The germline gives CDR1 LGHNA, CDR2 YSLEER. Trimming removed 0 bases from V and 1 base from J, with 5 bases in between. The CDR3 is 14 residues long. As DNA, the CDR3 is TGCGCCAGCAGCCAAGACAGTCGCACAGATACGCAGTATTTT. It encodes CASSQDSRTDTQYF.

Written as DNA, the CDR3 is TGTGCCAGCAGCGGGGCAGATACGCAGTATTTT. Its protein product is CASSGADTQYF. V gene TRBV7-9 combines with J gene TRBJ2-3; no firm D call. The germline V gene has CDR1 SEHNR and CDR2 FQNEAQ (reference sequence). The germline V and J ends were trimmed by 5 bases and 4 bases, with 4 bases remaining between them. The CDR3 is made up of 11 amino acids.

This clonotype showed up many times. CDR3 protein: CASSPELAGNTIYF. The CDR3 DNA reads TGTGCCAGCAGTCCCGAATTGGCTGGAAACACCATATATTTT. The chain is built from TRBV28 and TRBJ1-3; no clear D gene. Germline assignment: CDR1 MDHEN and CDR2 SYDVKM. CDR3 length equals 14 residues. Trimming shortened V by 5 bases and J by 2 bases, and 10 bases separated the two germline ends.

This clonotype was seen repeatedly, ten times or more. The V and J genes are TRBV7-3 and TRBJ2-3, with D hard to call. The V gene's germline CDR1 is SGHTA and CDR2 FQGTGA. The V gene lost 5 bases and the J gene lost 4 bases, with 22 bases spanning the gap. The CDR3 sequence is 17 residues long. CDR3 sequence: CASSRTYGRESADTQYF. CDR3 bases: TGTGCCAGCAGCCGTACCTACGGCAGAGAATCGGCAGATACGCAGTATTTT.

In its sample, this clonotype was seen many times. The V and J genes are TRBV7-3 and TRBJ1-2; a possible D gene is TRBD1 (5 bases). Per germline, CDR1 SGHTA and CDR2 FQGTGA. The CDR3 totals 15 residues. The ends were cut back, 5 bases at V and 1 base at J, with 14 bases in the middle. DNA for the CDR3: TGTGCCAGCAGCCCAGTTCCCGGGGGTAACTATGGCTACACCTTC. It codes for CASSPVPGGNYGYTF.

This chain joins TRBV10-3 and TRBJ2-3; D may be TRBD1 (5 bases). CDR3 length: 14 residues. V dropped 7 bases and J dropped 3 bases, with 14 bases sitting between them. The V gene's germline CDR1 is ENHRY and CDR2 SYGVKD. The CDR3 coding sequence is TGTGCCATCATTGGGTCGCCAGGGACAGATACGCAGTATTTT. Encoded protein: CAIIGSPGTDTQYF.